The next 24 T cell receptor beta chains were all read from a single sample in a study of blood T cell repertoires in COVID-19 (dated by TCRdb to the early 2020s). Library method: the immunoSEQ multiplex PCR assay. The source is immuneACCESS, and TCRdb retained only in-frame sequences with V and J called. Part of the clones is not carried over; for the studies checked, unresolved V genes explain less than half of this, and the remainder is unexplained. This sample lists approximately 230,000 clones; almost 90% were detected once. The top ten clonotypes cover under 15% of the sample. Specimen: PBMCs or T cells enriched from blood (not recorded which). The source is a woman between 50 and 59 years old with acute COVID-19.

This clone was seen a single time. The chain combines TRBV5-4 with TRBJ1-2; D may be TRBD1 (5 bases). Germline V gene sequence: CDR1 SGHNT, CDR2 YYREEE (reference sequence). Trimming left V 0 bases short and J 3 bases short, with 9 bases between. The CDR3 covers 14 residues. The CDR3 DNA is TGTGCCAGCAGCTTGGCCGGCAGGGACTATGGCTACACCTTC. Encoded protein: CASSLAGRDYGYTF.

The V gene is TRBV7-2, the J gene TRBJ2-7; 10 bases match TRBD1. The CDR3 is 15 residues long. CDR1 is SGHTA, CDR2 FQGNSA, per germline. Germline trimming cut 4 bases from V and 4 bases from J; bases unmatched to any gene: 7. The CDR3 reads CASSWRDRGRYEQYF. The CDR3 nucleotides read TGTGCCAGCAGCTGGAGGGACAGGGGACGGTACGAGCAGTACTTC.

This clone was found a few times. The rearrangement links TRBV6-2 or TRBV6-3 to TRBJ2-5; a possible D gene is TRBD2 (5 bases). The CDR3 is made up of 13 amino acids. CDR1 and CDR2 from the germline V gene are MNHEY and SVGEGT. V dropped 3 bases and J dropped 5 bases, with 10 bases sitting between them. Here the CDR3 reads CASSYAGLETQYF. CDR3 nucleotide sequence: TGTGCCAGCAGTTATGCGGGTTTGGAGACCCAGTACTTC.

V usage is TRBV11-2 and J usage is TRBJ1-5; 8 nucleotides line up with TRBD1. Germline V gene sequence: CDR1 SGHAT, CDR2 FQNNGV. There are 15 residues in the CDR3. V shed 5 bases, J shed 6 bases, and the junction held 9 bases outside the gene matches. Here the CDR3 reads CASSTSGGGGQPQHF. The CDR3 DNA is TGTGCCAGCAGCACCTCAGGGGGCGGCGGTCAGCCCCAGCATTTT.

The chain couples TRBV7-9 to TRBJ2-7; TRBD2 might be the D (6 bases). The CDR3 totals 15 residues. V gave up 1 base and J gave up 2 bases, with 12 bases separating them. CDR1 is SEHNR and CDR2 is FQNEAQ in the germline V gene (reference sequence). The CDR3 protein is CASSLDGRSTYEQYF. The CDR3 region has the DNA TGTGCCAGCAGCTTAGACGGGAGATCCACCTACGAGCAGTACTTC.

The chain employs TRBV7-9 and TRBJ2-7, with 10 positions matching TRBD2. Germline-derived CDR1 and CDR2 are SEHNR and FQNEAQ (reference sequence). Trimming removed 2 bases from V and 7 bases from J; junction bases left unmatched: 11. The CDR3 length is 16 residues. The CDR3: CASSLIEAGGQLEQYF. The CDR3, as DNA: TGTGCCAGCAGCTTAATTGAAGCGGGAGGGCAGTTGGAGCAGTACTTC. The complete variable domain, with remaining parts taken from reference TRBV7-9 and TRBJ2-7, reads DTGVSQNPRHKITKRGQNVTFRCDPISEHNRLYWYRQTLGQGPEFLTYFQNEAQLEKSRLLSDRFSAERPKGSFSTLEIQRTEQGDSAMYLCASSLIEAGGQLEQYFGPGTRLTVT.

This sequence joins TRBV10-3 and TRBJ2-1; 8 bases fit TRBD1. V shed 7 bases and J 3 bases; nucleotides not matched to a gene: 8. The CDR3 contains 15 residues. Germline-derived CDR1 and CDR2 are ENHRY and SYGVKD. Here the CDR3 DNA reads TGTGCCATCAAGAGAGGGACAGGTAGCTACAATGAGCAGTTCTTC. Residues: CAIKRGTGSYNEQFF.

This clone was observed once. This CDR3 is CASSLGHYLQSPLHF. The CDR3 DNA reads TGTGCCAGCAGCTTGGGACATTATCTCCAATCACCCCTCCACTTT. The gene calls are TRBV7-2 and TRBJ1-6; D may be TRBD1 (6 bases). The V end lost 3 bases, the J end lost 10 bases, and 16 bases lay between the germline ends. Germline lookup yields CDR1 SGHTA and CDR2 FQGNSA. This CDR3 contains 15 residues.

The chain combines TRBV2 with TRBJ2-1; no reliable D call. V gave up 7 bases and J gave up 4 bases, with 8 bases separating them. The CDR3 is made up of 12 amino acids. CDR1 and CDR2 from the germline V gene are SNHLY and FYNNEI. Here the CDR3 reads CASTTVYNEQFF. The CDR3 DNA follows: TGTGCCAGCACAACAGTTTACAATGAGCAGTTCTTC.

The chain joins TRBV7-2 to TRBJ2-7, with D maybe TRBD2 (5 bases). The CDR3 totals 14 residues. V lost 7 bases, J lost 0 bases, and 13 bases lay in between. Germline CDR1 and CDR2: SGHTA and FQGNSA. The CDR3 nucleotides are TGTGCCAGCAATACGCAGCGGACCTCCTACGAGCAGTACTTC. Protein sequence: CASNTQRTSYEQYF.

The rearrangement links TRBV11-2 to TRBJ2-1; D remains unclear. Germline loops: CDR1 SGHAT, CDR2 FQNNGV. Between the trimmed V and J ends, which lost 5 bases and 10 bases, there was a span of 12 bases. The length of the CDR3 is 12 residues. CDR3 bases: TGTGCCAGCAGCCGTCTGGCCGTGGAGCAGTTCTTC. Its translation is CASSRLAVEQFF.

This clone was recorded once. The chain is built from TRBV29-1 and TRBJ1-5, with 7 bases matching TRBD1. The CDR3 sequence is 13 residues long. Losses at the gene ends were 5 bases for V and 6 bases for J; bases not matched to a gene: 7. Germline CDR1 is SQVTM and CDR2 is ANQGSEA. Here the CDR3 reads CSVSTGEAQPQHF. In DNA form, the CDR3 reads TGCAGCGTTTCCACAGGGGAGGCTCAGCCCCAGCATTTT.

V and J are TRBV18 and TRBJ2-5; D is possibly TRBD2 (6 bases). Germline V gene sequence: CDR1 KGHSH, CDR2 LQKENI. Trimming removed 3 bases at V and 0 bases at J, with 11 bases between. The CDR3 spans 15 residues. For the CDR3, the DNA is TGTGCCAGCTCACCTCCGCTAGCGTACCAAGAGACCCAGTACTTC. Encoded protein: CASSPPLAYQETQYF.

V gene TRBV7-8 combines with J gene TRBJ1-3; D not resolved. CDR1 is SGHVS and CDR2 is FQNEAQ in the germline V gene. Trimming removed 3 bases from V and 0 bases from J, with 12 bases in between. The CDR3 has 16 amino acids. CDR3 sequence: CASSFMGRSSGNTIYF. DNA for the CDR3: TGTGCCAGCAGCTTTATGGGCCGCTCCTCTGGAAACACCATATATTTT.

V gene TRBV19 combines with J gene TRBJ1-1; D is unclear. From germline, CDR1 is LNHDA and CDR2 SQIVND (reference sequence). V was trimmed by 7 bases and J by 1 base, leaving 4 bases between them. The CDR3 contains 11 residues. The CDR3 reads CASIRNTEAFF. As DNA, the CDR3 is TGTGCCAGTATTCGGAACACTGAAGCTTTCTTT.

The genes are TRBV6-6 and TRBJ2-3; 11 nucleotides line up with TRBD1. The CDR3 consists of 15 residues. With 5 bases clipped from V and 9 bases from J, the junction kept 10 bases outside the gene matches. Germline lookup yields CDR1 MNHNY and CDR2 SVGAGI (reference sequence). CDR3: CASSDRDRGSGTQYF. The CDR3, as DNA: TGTGCCAGCAGTGACCGGGACAGGGGGTCAGGGACGCAGTATTTT.

As regards this clone: Within the sample, other DNA sequences also encode this same CDR3. The rearrangement links TRBV28 to TRBJ2-7; D not resolved. Germline V lookup: CDR1 MDHEN, CDR2 SYDVKM. The CDR3 has 13 residues. Trimming removed 2 bases at V and 4 bases at J, with 9 bases between. CDR3 residues: CASSLGHPYEQYF. The DNA for the CDR3 is TGTGCCAGCAGTTTAGGGCACCCATACGAGCAGTACTTC.

V and J are TRBV6-5 and TRBJ2-7; tentatively, D is TRBD1 (5 bases). This CDR3 is built from 14 residues. Germline V gene sequence: CDR1 MNHEY, CDR2 SVGAGI. Trimming took off 2 bases at V and 6 bases at J, with 14 bases between the two ends. In nucleotides, the CDR3 is TGTGCCAGCAGTTACGGGTTACACAGGAGCGAGCAGTACTTC. Translation: CASSYGLHRSEQYF.

This chain connects TRBV28 to TRBJ1-4; TRBD1 might be the D (5 bases). CDR1 MDHEN and CDR2 SYDVKM come from the germline V gene. This CDR3 region has 12 residues. V lost 6 bases and J lost 5, with 7 bases in between. In nucleotides, the CDR3 is TGTGCCAGCAGCGCAGGGAATGAAAAACTGTTTTTT. It translates to CASSAGNEKLFF.

The CDR3 protein is CASSLRTGGETQYF. The CDR3 nucleotides are TGTGCCAGCAGTCTAAGGACAGGGGGAGAGACCCAGTACTTC. The chain is built from TRBV28 and TRBJ2-5; TRBD1 matches at 10 bases. Germline values: CDR1 MDHEN, CDR2 SYDVKM. There are 14 residues in the CDR3. V shed 5 bases, J shed 4 bases, and the junction held 4 bases outside the gene matches. The full variable domain, its missing parts supplied by reference TRBV28 and TRBJ2-5, is DVKVTQSSRYLVKRTGEKVFLECVQDMDHENMFWYRQDPGLGLRLIYFSYDVKMKEKGDIPEGYSVSREKKERFSLILESASTNQTSMYLCASSLRTGGETQYFGPGTRLLVL.

The chain uses TRBV3-1 (or the pseudogene TRBV3-2) and TRBJ1-4; D unresolved. Germline V gene lookup returns CDR1 LGHDT and CDR2 YNNKEL (reference sequence). The CDR3 contains 12 residues. V was trimmed by 1 base and J by 7 bases, leaving 4 bases between them. The chain's CDR3 is CASSQVLEKLFF. The CDR3 DNA reads as TGTGCCAGCAGCCAAGTTCTTGAAAAACTGTTTTTT.

The V call is TRBV19, the J call TRBJ1-2; 7 nucleotides agree with TRBD1. CDR3 length: 14 residues. Trimming took 7 bases from V and 5 from J; bases not matched to a gene: 10. Per germline, CDR1 LNHDA and CDR2 SQIVND (reference sequence). CDR3 protein: CASTRATGPYGYTF. The CDR3 region has the DNA TGTGCCAGTACAAGGGCGACAGGGCCGTATGGCTACACCTTC.

V is TRBV11-3 and J is TRBJ2-2; 14 bases fit TRBD2. CDR1 is SGHNT and CDR2 is YENEEA in the germline V gene. V lost 5 bases and J lost 5; bases outside the gene matches: 4. This CDR3 contains 16 residues. The CDR3 region is CASSTGLAGATGELFF. Here the CDR3 DNA reads TGTGCCAGCAGCACGGGACTAGCGGGAGCTACCGGGGAGCTGTTTTTT.

J is TRBJ1-1 and V is TRBV5-1, with 8 bases matching TRBD1. The CDR3 has 13 residues. From germline, CDR1 is SGHRS and CDR2 YFSETQ. Unmatched junction bases numbered 7, after V lost 7 bases and J lost 5 bases. The CDR3 sequence: CASRTGRVTEAFF. As DNA, the CDR3 is TGCGCCAGCCGGACAGGGCGAGTTACTGAAGCTTTCTTT.